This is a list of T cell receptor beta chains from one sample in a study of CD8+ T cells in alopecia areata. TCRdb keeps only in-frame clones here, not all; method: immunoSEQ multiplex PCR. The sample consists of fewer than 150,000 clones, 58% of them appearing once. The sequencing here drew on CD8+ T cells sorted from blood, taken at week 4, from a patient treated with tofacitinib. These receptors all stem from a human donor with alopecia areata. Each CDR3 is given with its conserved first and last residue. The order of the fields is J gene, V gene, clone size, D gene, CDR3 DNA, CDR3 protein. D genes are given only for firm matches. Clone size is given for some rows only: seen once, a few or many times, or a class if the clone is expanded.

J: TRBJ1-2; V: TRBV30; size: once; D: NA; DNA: TGTGCCTGGAGTGAAGGGGACCTAATGGAGGGCTACACCTTC; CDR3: CAWSEGDLMEGYTF
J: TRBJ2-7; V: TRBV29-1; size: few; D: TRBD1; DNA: TGCAGCGTTCGGCTGGGACAGGCTTACGAGCAGTACTTC; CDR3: CSVRLGQAYEQYF
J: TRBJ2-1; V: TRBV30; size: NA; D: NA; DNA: TGTGCCTGGAGTGTAGGTTGGACGGGGGGCCTTGGCAATGAGCAGTTCTTC; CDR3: CAWSVGWTGGLGNEQFF
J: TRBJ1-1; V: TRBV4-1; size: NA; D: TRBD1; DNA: TGCGCCAGCGGGACAGGGGTGAACACTGAAGCTTTCTTT; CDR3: CASGTGVNTEAFF
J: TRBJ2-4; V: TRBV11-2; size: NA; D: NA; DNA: TGTGCCAGCAGGGGTGGGATTGGGGAGATAGCCAAAAACATTCAGTACTTC; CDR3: CASRGGIGEIAKNIQYF
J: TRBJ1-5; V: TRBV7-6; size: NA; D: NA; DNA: TGTGCCAGCAGCTTAGCGAGGGAGCCCCAGCATTTT; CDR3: CASSLAREPQHF
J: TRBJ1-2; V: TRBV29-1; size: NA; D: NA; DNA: TGCAGCGTTGAAGATCCTGTGCTTACCTATGGCTACACCTTC; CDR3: CSVEDPVLTYGYTF
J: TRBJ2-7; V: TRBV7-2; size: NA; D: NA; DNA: TGTGCCAGCAGGGGACCTTCTTTGGAAGAGCAGTACTTC; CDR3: CASRGPSLEEQYF
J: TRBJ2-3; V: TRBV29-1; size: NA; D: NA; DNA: TGCAGCGTCACGGGTGTCTATAGCACAGATACGCAGTATTTT; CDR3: CSVTGVYSTDTQYF
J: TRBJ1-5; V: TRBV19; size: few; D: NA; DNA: TGTGCCAGTAGTATTAACGGCAATCAGCCCCAGCATTTT; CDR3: CASSINGNQPQHF
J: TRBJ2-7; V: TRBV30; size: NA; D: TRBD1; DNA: TGTGCCTGGAGTGGGGGACAGAGCCCCTACGAGCAGTACTTC; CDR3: CAWSGGQSPYEQYF
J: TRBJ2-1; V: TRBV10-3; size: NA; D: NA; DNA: TGTGCCATCAGTGAACTCGGGGGTTCGGGCAATGAGCAGTTCTTC; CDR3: CAISELGGSGNEQFF
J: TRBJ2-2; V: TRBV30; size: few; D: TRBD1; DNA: TGTGCCTGGAGTGGCCCCCGGGACAGGGGGATAACTTACACCGGGGAGCTGTTTTTT; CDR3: CAWSGPRDRGITYTGELFF
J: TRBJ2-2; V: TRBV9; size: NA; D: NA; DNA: TGTGCCAGCAGCGTAGGGGGCACCGGGGAGCTGTTTTTT; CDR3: CASSVGGTGELFF
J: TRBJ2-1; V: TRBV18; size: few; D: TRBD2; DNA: TGTGCCAGCTCACCCCAGGGACTAGCCCGACTCTTC; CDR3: CASSPQGLARLF
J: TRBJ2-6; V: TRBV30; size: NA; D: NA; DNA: TGTGCCTGGGATGGGGCCTCTGGGGCCAACGTCCTGACTTTC; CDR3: CAWDGASGANVLTF
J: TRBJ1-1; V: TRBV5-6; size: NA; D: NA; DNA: TGTGCCAGCAGCTTGGCGGTCACTGAAGCTTTCTTT; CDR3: CASSLAVTEAFF
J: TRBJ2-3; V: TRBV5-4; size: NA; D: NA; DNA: TGCGCCAGCAGCCAAGCGGTGGGCGCAGATACGCAGTATTTT; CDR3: CASSQAVGADTQYF
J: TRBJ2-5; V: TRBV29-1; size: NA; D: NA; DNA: TGCAGCGTTGAGTACAGGGCCCAAGAGACCCAGTACTTC; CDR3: CSVEYRAQETQYF
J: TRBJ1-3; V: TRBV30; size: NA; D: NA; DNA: TGTGCCTGGATGAGCCCGGGACCGCGCTCTGGAAACACCATATATTTT; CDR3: CAWMSPGPRSGNTIYF
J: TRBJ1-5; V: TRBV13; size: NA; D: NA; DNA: TGTGCCAGCAGCTTAGGTGATCAGCCCCAGCATTTT; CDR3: CASSLGDQPQHF
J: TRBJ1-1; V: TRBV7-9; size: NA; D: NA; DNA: TGTGCCAGCATTACGGGGAACACTGAAGCTTTCTTT; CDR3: CASITGNTEAFF
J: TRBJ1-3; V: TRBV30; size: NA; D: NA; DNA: TGTGCCTGGATAGACGGAGGCTCTGGAAACACCATATATTTT; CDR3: CAWIDGGSGNTIYF
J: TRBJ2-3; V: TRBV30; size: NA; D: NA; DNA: TGTGCCTGGAGTATTGTAGGGGGTGGAGATACGCAGTATTTT; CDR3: CAWSIVGGGDTQYF
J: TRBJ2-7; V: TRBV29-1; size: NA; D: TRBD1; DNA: TGCAGCGTGCCCGGAGACAGGGGGCTCTACGAGCAGTACTTC; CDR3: CSVPGDRGLYEQYF
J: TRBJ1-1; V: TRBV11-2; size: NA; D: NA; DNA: TGTGCCAGCAGCTTAGGGGCGGGCACTGAAGCTTTCTTT; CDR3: CASSLGAGTEAFF
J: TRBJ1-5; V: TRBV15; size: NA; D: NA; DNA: TGTGCCACCAGCGAAGACAGTCCCAATCAGCCCCAGCATTTT; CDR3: CATSEDSPNQPQHF
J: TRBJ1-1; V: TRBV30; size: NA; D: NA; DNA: TGTGCCTGCCGAGATGAGGAAGCTTTCTTT; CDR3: CACRDEEAFF